This T cell receptor beta chain was identified in a study of T cell responses to AZD1222 COVID-19 vaccine. Findings of the study overall: Among AZD1222 vaccinees, only 5 or 6 were seropositive at baseline.

Details on this clone: No antigen is known for it.

V gave up 1 base and J gave up 0 bases, with 10 bases separating them. CDR1 and CDR2 from the germline V gene are SGHTA and FQGNSA. The CDR3 has 17 residues. Timing groups of about 4 and about 12 weeks for second doses were pooled. Generated by immunoSEQ multiplex PCR, the TCRdb table keeps only in-frame clones and is missing some. The sample has roughly 150,000 clones, more than 85% seen once. The sequence was collected from an adult who received the AZD1222 COVID-19 vaccine. The source material was peripheral blood, sampled 28 days after the second AZD1222 dose. This chain connects TRBV7-2 to TRBJ1-6; D unclear. The DNA of the CDR3 is TGTGCCAGCAGCTTAGTAGAGTCGGGCTCCTATAATTCACCCCTCCACTTT. This encodes CASSLVESGSYNSPLHF.